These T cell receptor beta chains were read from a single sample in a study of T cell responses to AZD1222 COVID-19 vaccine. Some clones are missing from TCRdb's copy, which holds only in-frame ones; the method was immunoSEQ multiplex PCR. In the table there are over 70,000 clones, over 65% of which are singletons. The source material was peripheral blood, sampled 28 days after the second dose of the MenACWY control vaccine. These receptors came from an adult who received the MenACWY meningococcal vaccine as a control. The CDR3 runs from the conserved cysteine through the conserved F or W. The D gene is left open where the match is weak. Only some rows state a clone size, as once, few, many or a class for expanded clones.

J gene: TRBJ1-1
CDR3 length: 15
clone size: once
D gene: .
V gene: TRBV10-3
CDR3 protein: CAISEPGSLNTEAFF
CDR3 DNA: TGTGCCATCAGTGAGCCGGGATCCTTGAACACTGAAGCTTTCTTT

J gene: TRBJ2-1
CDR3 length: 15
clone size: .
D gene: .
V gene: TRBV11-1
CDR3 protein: CASTSSRDSYNEQFF
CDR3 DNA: TGTGCCAGCACCTCGTCGCGGGACTCCTACAATGAGCAGTTCTTC

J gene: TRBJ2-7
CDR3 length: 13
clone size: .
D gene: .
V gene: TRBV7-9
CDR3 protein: CASSLGGEYEQYF
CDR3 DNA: TGTGCCAGCAGCTTAGGAGGGGAGTACGAGCAGTACTTC

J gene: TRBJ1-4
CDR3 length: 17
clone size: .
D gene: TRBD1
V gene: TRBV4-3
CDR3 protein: CASSQAVPGQANEKLFF
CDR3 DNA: TGCGCCAGCAGCCAAGCCGTCCCGGGACAGGCTAATGAAAAACTGTTTTTT

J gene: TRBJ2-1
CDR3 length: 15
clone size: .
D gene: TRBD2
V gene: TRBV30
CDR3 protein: CAWSEGTSLPNEQFF
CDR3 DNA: TGTGCCTGGAGCGAAGGGACTAGCCTTCCCAATGAGCAGTTCTTC

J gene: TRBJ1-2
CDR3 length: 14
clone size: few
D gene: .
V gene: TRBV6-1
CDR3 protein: CASSEARRDYGYTF
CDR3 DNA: TGTGCCAGCAGTGAGGCTCGGAGGGACTATGGCTACACCTTC

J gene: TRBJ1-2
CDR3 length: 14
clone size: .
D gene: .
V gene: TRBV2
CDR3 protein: CASSESGSPGGYTF
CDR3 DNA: TGTGCCAGCAGTGAGTCTGGGTCCCCCGGTGGCTACACCTTC

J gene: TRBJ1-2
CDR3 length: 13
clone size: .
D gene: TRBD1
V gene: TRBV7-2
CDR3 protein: CASSSGQKYGYTF
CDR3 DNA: TGTGCCAGCAGCTCGGGACAGAAATATGGCTACACCTTC

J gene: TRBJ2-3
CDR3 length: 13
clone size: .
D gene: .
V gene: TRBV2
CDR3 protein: CASSDSLGATQYF
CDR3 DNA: TGTGCCAGCAGCGACAGCCTAGGGGCTACGCAGTATTTT

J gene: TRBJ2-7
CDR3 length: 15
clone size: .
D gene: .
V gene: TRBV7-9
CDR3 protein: CASSLGTIKADEQYF
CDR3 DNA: TGTGCCAGCAGCCTTGGCACAATCAAGGCCGACGAGCAGTACTTC

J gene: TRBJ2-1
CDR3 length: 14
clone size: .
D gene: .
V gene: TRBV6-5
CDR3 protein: CASSYSISSNEQFF
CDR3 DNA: TGTGCCAGCAGTTACTCGATCTCCTCCAATGAGCAGTTCTTC

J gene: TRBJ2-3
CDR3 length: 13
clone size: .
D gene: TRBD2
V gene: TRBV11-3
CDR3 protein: CASSQRREGTQYF
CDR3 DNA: TGTGCCAGCAGCCAGAGGCGGGAGGGTACGCAGTATTTT

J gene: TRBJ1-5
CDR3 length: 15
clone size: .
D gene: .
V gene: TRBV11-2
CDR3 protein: CASSLDGAVGQPQHF
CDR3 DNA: TGTGCCAGCAGCTTAGATGGAGCCGTCGGCCAGCCCCAGCATTTT

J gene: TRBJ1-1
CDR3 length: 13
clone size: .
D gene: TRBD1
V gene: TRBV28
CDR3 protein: CASSFRTGGLAFF
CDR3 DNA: TGTGCCAGCAGTTTCCGGACAGGGGGTCTAGCTTTCTTT

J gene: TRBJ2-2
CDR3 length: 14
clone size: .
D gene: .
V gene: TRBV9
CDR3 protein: CASSTGFGTGELFF
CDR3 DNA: TGTGCCAGCAGTACAGGGTTCGGCACCGGGGAGCTGTTTTTT

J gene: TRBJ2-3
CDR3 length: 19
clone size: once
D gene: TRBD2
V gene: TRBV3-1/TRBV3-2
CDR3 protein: CASSQEGTSGGPATDTQYF
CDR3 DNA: TGTGCCAGCAGCCAAGAAGGGACTAGCGGGGGGCCCGCCACAGATACGCAGTATTTT

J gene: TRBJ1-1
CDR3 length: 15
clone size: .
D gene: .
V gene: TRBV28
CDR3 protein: CAISRRQTLNTEAFF
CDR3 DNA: TGTGCCATATCACGTAGACAGACATTGAACACTGAAGCTTTCTTT

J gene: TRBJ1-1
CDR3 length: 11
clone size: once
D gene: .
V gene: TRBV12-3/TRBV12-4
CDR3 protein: CASRENTEAFF
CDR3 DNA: TGTGCCAGCAGGGAAAACACTGAAGCTTTCTTT

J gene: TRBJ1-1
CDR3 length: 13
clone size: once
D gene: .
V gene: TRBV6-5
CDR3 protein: CASSLQENTEAFF
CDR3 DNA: TGTGCCAGCAGTTTACAGGAGAACACTGAAGCTTTCTTT

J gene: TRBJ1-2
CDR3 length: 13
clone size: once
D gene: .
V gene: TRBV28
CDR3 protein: CASSLPPGDGYTF
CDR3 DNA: TGTGCCAGCAGTTTACCCCCCGGGGATGGCTACACCTTC

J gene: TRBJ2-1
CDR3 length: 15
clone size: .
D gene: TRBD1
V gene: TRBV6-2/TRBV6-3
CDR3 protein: CASSYGGQGSDEQFF
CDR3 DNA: TGTGCCAGCAGTTACGGGGGACAGGGGTCAGATGAGCAGTTCTTC

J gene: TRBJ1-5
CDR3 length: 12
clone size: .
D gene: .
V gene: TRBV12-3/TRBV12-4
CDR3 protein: CASSGSNQPQHF
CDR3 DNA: TGTGCCAGCTCGGGTAGCAATCAGCCCCAGCATTTT

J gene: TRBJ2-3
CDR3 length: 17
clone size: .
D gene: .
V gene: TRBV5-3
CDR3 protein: CARSFSRRARAADTQYF
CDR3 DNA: TGTGCCAGAAGCTTTAGCCGAAGGGCTAGGGCGGCAGATACGCAGTATTTT

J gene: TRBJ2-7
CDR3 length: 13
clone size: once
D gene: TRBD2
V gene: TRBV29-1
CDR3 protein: CSVGAGVAYEQYF
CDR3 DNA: TGCAGCGTTGGGGCGGGAGTGGCCTACGAGCAGTACTTC

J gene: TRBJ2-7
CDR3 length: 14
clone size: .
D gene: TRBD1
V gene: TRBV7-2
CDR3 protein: CASSLRQGFGEQYF
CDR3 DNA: TGTGCCAGCAGCTTGCGACAGGGCTTTGGTGAGCAGTACTTC

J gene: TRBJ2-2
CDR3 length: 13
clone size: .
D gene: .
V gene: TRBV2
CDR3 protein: CASIRDGTGELFF
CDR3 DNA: TGTGCCAGCATTAGGGACGGCACCGGGGAGCTGTTTTTT

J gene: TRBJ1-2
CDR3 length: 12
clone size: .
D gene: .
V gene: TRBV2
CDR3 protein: CAFGGLSRGYTF
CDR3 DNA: TGTGCCTTCGGAGGGTTATCGCGGGGCTACACCTTC

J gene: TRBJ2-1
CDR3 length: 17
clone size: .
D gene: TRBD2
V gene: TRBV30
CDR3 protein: CAWGTSGSPSGDNEQFF
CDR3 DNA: TGTGCCTGGGGGACTAGCGGGAGCCCATCGGGGGACAATGAGCAGTTCTTC

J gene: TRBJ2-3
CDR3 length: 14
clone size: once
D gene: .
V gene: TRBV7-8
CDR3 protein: CASSLVETEDTQYF
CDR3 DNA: TGTGCCAGCAGCTTGGTGGAAACGGAAGATACGCAGTATTTT

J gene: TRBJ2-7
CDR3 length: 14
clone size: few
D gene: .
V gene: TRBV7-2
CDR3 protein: CASSLKQSSYEQYF
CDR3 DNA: TGTGCCAGCAGCTTAAAGCAAAGCTCCTACGAGCAGTACTTC

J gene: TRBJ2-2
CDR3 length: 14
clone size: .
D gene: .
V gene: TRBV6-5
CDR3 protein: CASSPPRDTGELFF
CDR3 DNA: TGTGCCAGCAGTCCGCCTCGGGACACCGGGGAGCTGTTTTTT

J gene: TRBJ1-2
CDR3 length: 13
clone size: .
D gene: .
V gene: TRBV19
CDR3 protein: CASSGDSVYGYTF
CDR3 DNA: TGTGCCAGTAGTGGCGACAGCGTCTATGGCTACACCTTC